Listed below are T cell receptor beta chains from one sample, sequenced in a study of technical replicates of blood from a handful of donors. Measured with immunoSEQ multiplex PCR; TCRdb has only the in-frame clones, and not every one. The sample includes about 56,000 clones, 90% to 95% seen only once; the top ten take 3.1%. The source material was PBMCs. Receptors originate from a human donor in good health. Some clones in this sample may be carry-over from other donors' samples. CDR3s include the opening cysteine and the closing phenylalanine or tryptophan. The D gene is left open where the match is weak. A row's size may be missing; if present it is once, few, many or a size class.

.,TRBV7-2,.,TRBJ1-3,TGTGCCAGCAGCTTACCTTCGGGAAACTCTGGAAACACCATATATTTT,CASSLPSGNSGNTIYF
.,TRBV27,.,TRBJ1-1,TGTGCCAGCAGTTTATCGTGGGGGGGGAACACTGAAGCTTTCTTT,CASSLSWGGNTEAFF
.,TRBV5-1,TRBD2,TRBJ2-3,TGCGCCAGCAGCATAGCGGGACCTAGCACAGATACGCAGTATTTT,CASSIAGPSTDTQYF
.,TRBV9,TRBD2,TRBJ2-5,TGTGCCAGCAGCTCCCCGGGGACTAGCGGCCGTAGGGAGACCCAGTACTTC,CASSSPGTSGRRETQYF
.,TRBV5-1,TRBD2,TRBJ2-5,TGCGCCAGCAGCACCGTAGCGGGAGTGGAAGAGACCCAGTACTTC,CASSTVAGVEETQYF
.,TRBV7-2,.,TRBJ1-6,TGTGCCAGCAGCTTACTACGGTCTAATTCACCCCTCCACTTT,CASSLLRSNSPLHF
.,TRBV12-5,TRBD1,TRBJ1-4,TGTGCTAGTGATTCACAGGGGGCAGGAACTAATGAAAAACTGTTTTTT,CASDSQGAGTNEKLFF
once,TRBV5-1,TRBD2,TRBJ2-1,TGCGCCAGCAGTTCTAGCGGGGCCTACAATGAGCAGTTCTTC,CASSSSGAYNEQFF
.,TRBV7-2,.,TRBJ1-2,TGTGCCAGCAGCCCAGGTGAGGGCTATGGCTACACCTTC,CASSPGEGYGYTF
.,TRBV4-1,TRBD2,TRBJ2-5,TGCGCCAGCAGCCAAGCTAGCGGGGGGGCCAAGAAGACCCAGTACTTC,CASSQASGGAKKTQYF
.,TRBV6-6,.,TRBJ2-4,TGTGCCAGCAGTTACTCTTTCCTAGCTATCAACATTCAGTACTTC,CASSYSFLAINIQYF
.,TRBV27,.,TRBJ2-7,TGTGCCAGCAGGCGGAATAGCGACTACGAGCAGTACTTC,CASRRNSDYEQYF
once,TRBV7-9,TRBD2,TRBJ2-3,TGTGCCAGCAGCTTAGTGGGACTAGCGGTACCAGATACGCAGTATTTT,CASSLVGLAVPDTQYF
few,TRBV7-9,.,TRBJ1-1,TGTGCCAGCAGTCTACGAACTGAAGCTTTCTTT,CASSLRTEAFF
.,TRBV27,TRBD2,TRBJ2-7,TGTGCCAGCAGTACCACGGGACTAGCGACCGAGCAGTACTTC,CASSTTGLATEQYF
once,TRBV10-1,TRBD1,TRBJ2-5,TGCGCCACCACAGGGGTAGGTTGGACCCAGTACTTC,CATTGVGWTQYF
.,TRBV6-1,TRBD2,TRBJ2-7,TGTGCCAGCAGTGACCGGACTAGGACCGGTGCGCAGTACTTC,CASSDRTRTGAQYF
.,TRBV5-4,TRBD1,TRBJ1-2,TGTGCCAGCAGTAAAACCGGGACAGTTAACTATGGCTACACCTTC,CASSKTGTVNYGYTF
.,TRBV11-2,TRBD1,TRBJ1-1,TGTGCCAGCAGCTCCCTAAGGACAGGAGGGACTGAAGCTTTCTTT,CASSSLRTGGTEAFF
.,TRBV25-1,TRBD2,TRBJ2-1,TGTGCCAGCAGCAAAACCGGACTAGCTCCTGAGCAGTTCTTC,CASSKTGLAPEQFF
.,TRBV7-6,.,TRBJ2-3,TGTGCCAGCAGCTTAGTGGAGGGAACAGATACGCAGTATTTT,CASSLVEGTDTQYF
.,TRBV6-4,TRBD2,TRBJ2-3,TGTGCCAGCAGTGGGACTAGCGGGGCAGATACGCAGTATTTT,CASSGTSGADTQYF
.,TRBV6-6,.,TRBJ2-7,TGTGCCAGCAGTAGGGAGTCTATGTGGGAGCAGTACTTC,CASSRESMWEQYF
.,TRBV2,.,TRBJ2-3,TGTGCCAGCAAGAGGGATACGCAGTATTTT,CASKRDTQYF
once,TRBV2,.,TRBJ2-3,TGTGCCAGCGGGGGGGGGCCCGGGGATACGCAGTATTTT,CASGGGPGDTQYF
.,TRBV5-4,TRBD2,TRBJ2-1,TGTGCCAGCAGCTTGGAGGGTCCAGCGGGGGGGCAATACAATGAGCAGTTCTTC,CASSLEGPAGGQYNEQFF
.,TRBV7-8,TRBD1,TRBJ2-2,TGTGCCAGCAGCTTAGGGACAGGTAGCGCCGGGGAGCTGTTTTTT,CASSLGTGSAGELFF
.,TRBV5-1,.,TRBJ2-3,TGCGCCAGCAGCTTAGGCCTAGGGAGCGCAGATACGCAGTATTTT,CASSLGLGSADTQYF
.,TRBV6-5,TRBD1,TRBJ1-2,TGTGCCAGCAGTTACAGGGGGCTAATGGCCTCCTATGGCTACACCTTC,CASSYRGLMASYGYTF
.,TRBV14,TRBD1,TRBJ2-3,TGTGCCAGCAGCCAGTGGGGACAGGCGGGAAGTGCAGATACGCAGTATTTT,CASSQWGQAGSADTQYF
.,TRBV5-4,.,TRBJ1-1,TGTGCCAGCAGCTTGAGTTCGGGAAAGGCTTTCTTT,CASSLSSGKAFF
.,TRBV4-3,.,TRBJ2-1,TGCGCCAGCAGCCAAGCTGGCCCCAATGAGCAGTTCTTC,CASSQAGPNEQFF
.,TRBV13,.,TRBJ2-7,TGTGCCTGCGAGGAGAGGGGGAAACCCTACGAGCAGTACTTC,CACEERGKPYEQYF
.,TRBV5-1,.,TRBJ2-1,TGCGCCAGCAGCTTCGGGGGGCAGTCTACTAATGAGCAGTTCTTC,CASSFGGQSTNEQFF
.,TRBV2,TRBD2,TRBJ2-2,TGTGCCAGCAAAGGACTAGCGGGAGTTGGGACCGGGGAGCTGTTTTTT,CASKGLAGVGTGELFF
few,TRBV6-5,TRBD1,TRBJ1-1,TGTGCCAGCAGTTCCCCGACAGGGAGAAACACTGAAGCTTTCTTT,CASSSPTGRNTEAFF
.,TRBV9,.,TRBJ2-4,TGTGCCAGCAGCGATACTAGTATCGGCATTCAGTACTTC,CASSDTSIGIQYF
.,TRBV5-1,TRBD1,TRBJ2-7,TGCGCCAGCAGCTTGGGGGGGACAGGTTTGGGTGAGCAGTACTTC,CASSLGGTGLGEQYF
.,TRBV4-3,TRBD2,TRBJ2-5,TGCGCCAGCAGCCAAAACCGCGCCACGGGAGGAGAGACCCAGTACTTC,CASSQNRATGGETQYF